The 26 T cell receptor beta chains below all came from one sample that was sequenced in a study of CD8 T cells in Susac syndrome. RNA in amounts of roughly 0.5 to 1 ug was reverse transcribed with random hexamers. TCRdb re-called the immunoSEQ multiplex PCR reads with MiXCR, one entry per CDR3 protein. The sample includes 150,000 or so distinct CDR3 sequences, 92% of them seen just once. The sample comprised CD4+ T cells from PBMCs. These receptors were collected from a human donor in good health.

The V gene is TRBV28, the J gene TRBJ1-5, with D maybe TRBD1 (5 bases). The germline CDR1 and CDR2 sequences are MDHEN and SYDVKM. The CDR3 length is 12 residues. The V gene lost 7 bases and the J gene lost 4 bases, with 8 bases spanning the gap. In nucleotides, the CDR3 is TGTGCCAGCACAGGGACTAATCAGCCCCAGCATTTT. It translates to CASTGTNQPQHF.

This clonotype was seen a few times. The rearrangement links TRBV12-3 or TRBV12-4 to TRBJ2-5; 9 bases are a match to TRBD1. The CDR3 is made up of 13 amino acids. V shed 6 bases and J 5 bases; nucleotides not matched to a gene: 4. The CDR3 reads CASSATGGETQYF. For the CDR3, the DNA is TGTGCCAGCAGCGCGACAGGGGGTGAGACCCAGTACTTC.

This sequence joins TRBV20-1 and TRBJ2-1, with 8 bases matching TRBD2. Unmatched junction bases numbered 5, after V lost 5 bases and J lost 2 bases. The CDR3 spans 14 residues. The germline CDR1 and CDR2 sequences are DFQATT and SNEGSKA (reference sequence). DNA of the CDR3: TGCAGTGCTCGAGCGCGGGGGGCCTACAATGAGCAGTTCTTC. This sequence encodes CSARARGAYNEQFF.

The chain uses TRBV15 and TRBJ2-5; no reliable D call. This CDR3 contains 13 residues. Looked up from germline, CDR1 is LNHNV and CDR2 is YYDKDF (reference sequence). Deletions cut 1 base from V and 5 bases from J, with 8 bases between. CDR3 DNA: TGTGCCACCAGCAGAGTGCAGGCGGAGACCCAGTACTTC. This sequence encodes CATSRVQAETQYF.

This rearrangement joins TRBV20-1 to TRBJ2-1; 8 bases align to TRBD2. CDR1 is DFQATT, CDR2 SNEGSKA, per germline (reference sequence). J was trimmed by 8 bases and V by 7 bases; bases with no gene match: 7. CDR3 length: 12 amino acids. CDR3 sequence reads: CSGSAGAYEQFF. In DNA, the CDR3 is TGCAGTGGGTCAGCGGGAGCCTATGAGCAGTTCTTC.

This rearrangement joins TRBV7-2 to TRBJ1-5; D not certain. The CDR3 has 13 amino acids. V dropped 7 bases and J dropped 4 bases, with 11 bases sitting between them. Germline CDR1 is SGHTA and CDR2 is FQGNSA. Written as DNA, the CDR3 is TGTGCCAGCACCCCGGACCGAAATCAGCCCCAGCATTTT. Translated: CASTPDRNQPQHF. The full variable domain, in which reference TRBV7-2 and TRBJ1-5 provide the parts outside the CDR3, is GAGVSQSPSNKVTEKGKDVELRCDPISGHTALYWYRQSLGQGLEFLIYFQGNSAPDKSGLPSDRFSAERTGGSVSTLTIQRTQQEDSAVYLCASTPDRNQPQHFGDGTRLSIL.

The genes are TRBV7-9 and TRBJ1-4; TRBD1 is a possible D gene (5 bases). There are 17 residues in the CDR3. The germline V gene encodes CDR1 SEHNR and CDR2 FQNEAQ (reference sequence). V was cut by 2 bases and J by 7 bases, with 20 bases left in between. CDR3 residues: CASSLTPGSGRVEKLFF. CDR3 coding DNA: TGTGCCAGCAGCTTAACCCCCGGATCAGGGAGAGTTGAAAAACTGTTTTTT.

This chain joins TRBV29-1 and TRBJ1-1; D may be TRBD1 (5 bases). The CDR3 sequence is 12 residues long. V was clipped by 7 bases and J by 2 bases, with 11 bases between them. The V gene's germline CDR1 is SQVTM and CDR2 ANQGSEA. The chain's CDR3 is CSGRQLNTEAFF. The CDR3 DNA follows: TGCAGCGGAAGACAGCTCAACACTGAAGCTTTCTTT.

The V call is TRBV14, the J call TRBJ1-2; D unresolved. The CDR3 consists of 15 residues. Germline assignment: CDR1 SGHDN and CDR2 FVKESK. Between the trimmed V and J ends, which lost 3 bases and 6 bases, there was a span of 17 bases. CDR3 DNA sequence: TGTGCCAGCAGCCAGCGACGGTCAGTTCGTGATGGCTACACCTTC. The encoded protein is CASSQRRSVRDGYTF.

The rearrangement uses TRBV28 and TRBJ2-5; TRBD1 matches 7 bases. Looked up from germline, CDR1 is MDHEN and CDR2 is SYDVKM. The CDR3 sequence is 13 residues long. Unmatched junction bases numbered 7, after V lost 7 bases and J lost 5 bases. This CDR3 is CASTTGARETQYF. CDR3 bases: TGTGCCAGCACCACAGGGGCGCGTGAGACCCAGTACTTC.

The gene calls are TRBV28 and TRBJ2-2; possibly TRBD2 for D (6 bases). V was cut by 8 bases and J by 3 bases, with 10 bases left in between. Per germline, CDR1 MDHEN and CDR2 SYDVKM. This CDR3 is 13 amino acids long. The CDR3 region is CASLWGDTGELFF. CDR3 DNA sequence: TGTGCCAGCCTCTGGGGGGACACCGGGGAGCTGTTTTTT. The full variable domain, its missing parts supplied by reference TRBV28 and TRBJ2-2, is DVKVTQSSRYLVKRTGEKVFLECVQDMDHENMFWYRQDPGLGLRLIYFSYDVKMKEKGDIPEGYSVSREKKERFSLILESASTNQTSMYLCASLWGDTGELFFGEGSRLTVL.

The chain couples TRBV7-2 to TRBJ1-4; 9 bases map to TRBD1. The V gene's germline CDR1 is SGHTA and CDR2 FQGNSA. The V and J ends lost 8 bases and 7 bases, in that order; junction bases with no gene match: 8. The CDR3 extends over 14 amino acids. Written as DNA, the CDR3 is TGTGCCAGCTCAACCGGGACAGGGACTGAAAAACTGTTTTTT. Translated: CASSTGTGTEKLFF. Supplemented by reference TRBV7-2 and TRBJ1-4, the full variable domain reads GAGVSQSPSNKVTEKGKDVELRCDPISGHTALYWYRQSLGQGLEFLIYFQGNSAPDKSGLPSDRFSAERTGGSVSTLTIQRTQQEDSAVYLCASSTGTGTEKLFFGSGTQLSVL.

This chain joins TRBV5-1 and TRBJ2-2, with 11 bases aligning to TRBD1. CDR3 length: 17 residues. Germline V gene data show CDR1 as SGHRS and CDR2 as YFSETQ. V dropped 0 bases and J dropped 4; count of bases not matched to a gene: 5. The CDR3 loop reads CASSLGGQGASTGELFF. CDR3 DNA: TGCGCCAGCAGCTTGGGTGGACAGGGGGCGTCCACCGGGGAGCTGTTTTTT.

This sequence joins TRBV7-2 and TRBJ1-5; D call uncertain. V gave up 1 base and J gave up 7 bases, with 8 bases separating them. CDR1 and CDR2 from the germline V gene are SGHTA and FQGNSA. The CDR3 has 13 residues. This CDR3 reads CASSLVREQPQHF. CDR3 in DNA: TGTGCCAGCAGCTTAGTTCGGGAGCAGCCCCAGCATTTT.

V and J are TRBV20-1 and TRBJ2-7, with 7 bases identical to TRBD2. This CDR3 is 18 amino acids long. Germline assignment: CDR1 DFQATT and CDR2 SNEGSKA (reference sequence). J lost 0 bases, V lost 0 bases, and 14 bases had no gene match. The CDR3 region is CSAREVSASSGSSYEQYF. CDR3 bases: TGCAGTGCTAGAGAGGTTAGTGCCTCTAGCGGAAGCTCCTACGAGCAGTACTTC.

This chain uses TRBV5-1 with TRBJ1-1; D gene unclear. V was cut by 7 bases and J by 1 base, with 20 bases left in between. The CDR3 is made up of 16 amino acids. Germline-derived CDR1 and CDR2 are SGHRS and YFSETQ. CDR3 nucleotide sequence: TGCGCCAGCCGGCCGGCGACCGGTATGTCGAACACTGAAGCTTTCTTT. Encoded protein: CASRPATGMSNTEAFF.

The CDR3 DNA reads as TGTGCCAGCAGTGGGGTTATAGGCGCCGGGGAGCTGTTTTTT. Residues: CASSGVIGAGELFF. The V and J genes are TRBV2 and TRBJ2-2, with D unclear. Germline V CDR1 and CDR2: SNHLY, FYNNEI. This CDR3 spans 14 amino acids. V lost 4 bases, J lost 6 bases, and 12 bases lay in between.

The CDR3 region has the DNA TGCGCCAGCAGTCCTAAGACAGGGGGCTCAGAAGCTTTCTTT. It translates to CASSPKTGGSEAFF. The chain joins TRBV5-1 to TRBJ1-1; 10 positions agree with TRBD1. This CDR3 is 14 amino acids long. The germline gives CDR1 SGHRS, CDR2 YFSETQ. V gave up 5 bases and J gave up 8 bases; unmatched junction bases: 9.

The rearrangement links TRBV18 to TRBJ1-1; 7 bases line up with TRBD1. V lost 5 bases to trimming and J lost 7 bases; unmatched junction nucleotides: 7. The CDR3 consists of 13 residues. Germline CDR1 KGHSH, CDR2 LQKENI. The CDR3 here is CASSATGDSEAFF. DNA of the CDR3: TGTGCCAGCTCAGCGACGGGGGACAGTGAAGCTTTCTTT.

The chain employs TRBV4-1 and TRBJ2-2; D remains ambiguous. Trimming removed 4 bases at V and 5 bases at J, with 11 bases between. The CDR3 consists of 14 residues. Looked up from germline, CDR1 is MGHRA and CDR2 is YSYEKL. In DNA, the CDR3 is TGCGCCAGCAGCCCCATACTCCGGACCGGGGAGCTGTTTTTT. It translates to CASSPILRTGELFF.

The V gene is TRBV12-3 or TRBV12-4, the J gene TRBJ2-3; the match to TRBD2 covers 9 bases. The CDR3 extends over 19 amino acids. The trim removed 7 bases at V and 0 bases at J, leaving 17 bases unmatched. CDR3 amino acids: CASILSGAGGATSTDTQYF. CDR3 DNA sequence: TGTGCCAGCATTCTCTCCGGGGCGGGGGGGGCCACTAGCACAGATACGCAGTATTTT.

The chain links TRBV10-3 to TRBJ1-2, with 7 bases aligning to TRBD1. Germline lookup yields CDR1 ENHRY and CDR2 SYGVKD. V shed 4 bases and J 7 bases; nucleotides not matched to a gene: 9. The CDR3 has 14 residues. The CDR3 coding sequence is TGTGCCATCAGTGGAATGGGGACAGAGGCTGGCTACACCTTC. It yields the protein CAISGMGTEAGYTF.

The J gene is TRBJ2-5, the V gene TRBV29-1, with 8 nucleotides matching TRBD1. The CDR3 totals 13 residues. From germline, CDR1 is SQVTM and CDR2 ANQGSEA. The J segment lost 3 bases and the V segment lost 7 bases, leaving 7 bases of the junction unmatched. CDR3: CSGQGTRKETQYF. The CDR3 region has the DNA TGCAGCGGACAGGGGACGAGGAAAGAGACCCAGTACTTC.

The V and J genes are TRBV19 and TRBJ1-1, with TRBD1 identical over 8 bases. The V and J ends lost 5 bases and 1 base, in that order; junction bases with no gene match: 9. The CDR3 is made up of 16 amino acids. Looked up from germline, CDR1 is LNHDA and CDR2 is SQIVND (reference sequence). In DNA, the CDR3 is TGTGCCAGTAGTCTTCGGACAGGGACTACGAACACTGAAGCTTTCTTT. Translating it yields CASSLRTGTTNTEAFF.

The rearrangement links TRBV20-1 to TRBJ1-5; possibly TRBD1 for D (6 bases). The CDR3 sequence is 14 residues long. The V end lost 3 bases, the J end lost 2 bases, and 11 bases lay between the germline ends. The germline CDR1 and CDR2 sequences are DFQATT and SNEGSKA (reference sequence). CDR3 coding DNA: TGCAGTGCTAGTGGGGGGGGCGGCAATCAGCCCCAGCATTTT. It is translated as CSASGGGGNQPQHF.

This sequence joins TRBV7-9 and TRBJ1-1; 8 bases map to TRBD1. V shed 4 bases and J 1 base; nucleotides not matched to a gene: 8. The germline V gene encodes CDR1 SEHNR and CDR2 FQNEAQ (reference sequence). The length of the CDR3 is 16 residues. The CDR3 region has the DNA TGTGCCAGCAGCTCTAGCCGAGGACAGGGGAACACTGAAGCTTTCTTT. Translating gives CASSSSRGQGNTEAFF.